The text below deals with one T cell receptor (beta chain). TCRdb's copy holds only in-frame clones and misses some; the assay was immunoSEQ multiplex PCR. The sample lists approximately 400,000 clones; 89% were seen once. The data were obtained in a study of blood T cell repertoires in COVID-19. The germline V and J ends were trimmed by 5 bases and 2 bases, with 13 bases remaining between them. CDR1 is MNHEY, CDR2 SVGAGI, per germline. The CDR3 has 15 residues. The sequence derives from a man aged 35 to 55 with acute or convalescent COVID-19. The sequenced material came from peripheral blood. The J gene is TRBJ1-5, the V gene TRBV6-5; a possible D gene is TRBD1 (5 bases). CDR3 nucleotide sequence: TGTGCCAGCAGTCTCGCGTCGGGGGGCAATCAGCCCCAGCATTTT. This encodes CASSLASGGNQPQHF.